One sample yielded the 14 T cell receptor beta chains listed below, sequenced in a study of beta chain features in type 1 diabetes. Expressed TCRB transcripts were sequenced, since all the RNA that had been isolated was reverse transcribed. TCRdb keeps only in-frame clones here, not all; method: immunoSEQ multiplex PCR. The repertoire holds hundreds of thousands of clones, 15% to 17% seen once, with about 0.097% in the top ten. The specimen sequenced was naive CD4+ T cells from blood. These receptor sequences come from a man between 18 and 29 years old in good health.

This chain joins TRBV10-3 and TRBJ2-5; 8 bases match TRBD1. Losses at the gene ends were 4 bases for V and 5 bases for J; bases not matched to a gene: 9. Germline lookup yields CDR1 ENHRY and CDR2 SYGVKD. The CDR3 length is 15 residues. The DNA of the CDR3 is TGTGCCATCAGTGCCCGGACAGGGCCTAAGGAGACCCAGTACTTC. Translated: CAISARTGPKETQYF.

The chain has TRBV19 and TRBJ2-7; 8 bases align to TRBD2. The germline V gene has CDR1 LNHDA and CDR2 SQIVND (reference sequence). V gave up 4 bases and J gave up 0 bases; unmatched junction bases: 20. The CDR3 consists of 20 residues. In DNA form, the CDR3 reads TGTGCCAGTAGTACCCCGGCTTGGGGTAGCGGGACCCAGCCCTCCTACGAGCAGTACTTC. Its translation is CASSTPAWGSGTQPSYEQYF.

This clone was observed a handful of times. The V call is TRBV14, the J call TRBJ2-2, with D perhaps matching TRBD2 (6 bases). The CDR3 extends over 16 amino acids. The germline V gene has CDR1 SGHDN and CDR2 FVKESK. The germline V and J ends were trimmed by 1 base and 0 bases, with 9 bases remaining between them. The CDR3, as DNA: TGTGCCAGCAGCCAAGGGCGGGGCGCGAACACCGGGGAGCTGTTTTTT. Amino acids: CASSQGRGANTGELFF. The complete variable domain, with remaining parts taken from reference TRBV14 and TRBJ2-2, reads EAGVTQFPSHSVIEKGQTVTLRCDPISGHDNLYWYRRVMGKEIKFLLHFVKESKQDESGMPNNRFLAERTGGTYSTLKVQPAELEDSGVYFCASSQGRGANTGELFFGEGSRLTVL.

This clone was recorded a few times. V gene TRBV7-2 combines with J gene TRBJ2-5; 10 bases are shared with TRBD2. This CDR3 has 14 amino acids. Germline V gene sequence: CDR1 SGHTA, CDR2 FQGNSA. Trimming cost V 1 base and J 6 bases; bases outside gene matches: 2. The CDR3 bases are TGTGCCAGCAGCTTAGTACTAGCGGGGCAGACCCAGTACTTC. Encoded protein: CASSLVLAGQTQYF.

This clone was counted only a few times. Germline and junction disagree at one end, which may indicate a read error. Other nucleotide sequences from this sample produce the same CDR3. The J gene is TRBJ1-1, the V gene TRBV30, with D uncertain. There are 11 residues in the CDR3. Germline lookup yields CDR1 GTSNPN and CDR2 SVGIG (reference sequence). The CDR3 loop reads CAWAPNTEAFF. Here the CDR3 DNA reads TGTGCCTGGGCCCCTAACACTGAAGCTTTTTTT.

The chain uses TRBV14 and TRBJ2-3, with a weak D call TRBD2 (6 bases). Germline V gene lookup returns CDR1 SGHDN and CDR2 FVKESK. V shed 3 bases and J shed 0 bases, with 16 bases lying between them. CDR3 length equals 17 residues. The CDR3 sequence is CASSHEWRGTSTDTQYF. CDR3 DNA sequence: TGTGCCAGCAGCCATGAATGGCGGGGCACCAGCACAGATACGCAGTATTTT.

V gene TRBV11-3 combines with J gene TRBJ2-2; tentative D call: TRBD2 (5 bases). CDR3 length: 15 amino acids. V lost 4 bases to trimming and J lost 4 bases, with 13 bases between them. Germline CDR1 and CDR2: SGHNT and YENEEA. CDR3 sequence (DNA): TGTGCCAGCAGCTATCGGCTAGGAGGCACCGGGGAGCTGTTTTTT. It encodes CASSYRLGGTGELFF.

The chain combines TRBV2 with TRBJ2-2, with 8 bases lining up with TRBD1. The CDR3 contains 16 residues. The germline gives CDR1 SNHLY, CDR2 FYNNEI. J was trimmed by 4 bases and V by 8 bases; bases with no gene match: 12. The DNA for the CDR3 is TGTGCCAGCCAGGATCAGGGGGCTATCGGCACCGGGGAGCTGTTTTTT. Its protein product is CASQDQGAIGTGELFF.

This clone was recorded a few times. The genes are TRBV7-2 and TRBJ2-1; TRBD1 matches 7 bases. Germline CDR1 reads SGHTA; CDR2 reads FQGNSA. This CDR3 spans 15 amino acids. V was clipped by 5 bases and J by 5 bases; unmatched bases: 9. CDR3 protein: CASSPQGWVNNEQFF. CDR3 nucleotides: TGTGCCAGCAGCCCACAGGGGTGGGTAAACAATGAGCAGTTCTTC.

V is TRBV27 and J is TRBJ1-2, with TRBD1 matching over 9 bases. The junction had 6 bases not matched to a gene; V was cut back by 8 bases and J by 5 bases. The CDR3 has 13 amino acids. In germline, CDR1 is MNHEY, CDR2 SMNVEV (reference sequence). This CDR3 reads CASRDREGYGYTF. CDR3 DNA sequence: TGTGCCAGCCGGGACAGGGAGGGGTATGGCTACACCTTC.

The V call is TRBV10-3, the J call TRBJ2-2; 7 bases are a match to TRBD1. J was trimmed by 6 bases and V by 2 bases; bases with no gene match: 3. The CDR3 sequence is 14 residues long. Germline V gene data show CDR1 as ENHRY and CDR2 as SYGVKD. The CDR3 region has the DNA TGTGCCATCAGTGAGAGGGACAGCCCCGGGGAGCTGTTTTTT. Its protein product is CAISERDSPGELFF.

This clone turned up a few times. This CDR3 is CASRTERAPYEQYF. The DNA of the CDR3 is TGTGCCAGCAGAACAGAGCGGGCCCCCTACGAGCAGTACTTC. This sequence joins TRBV28 and TRBJ2-7; D is perhaps TRBD2 (6 bases). Germline V lookup: CDR1 MDHEN, CDR2 SYDVKM. CDR3 length: 14 residues. The V end lost 6 bases, the J end lost 2 bases, and 14 bases lay between the germline ends. The whole variable domain, filled in from reference TRBV28 and TRBJ2-7, reads DVKVTQSSRYLVKRTGEKVFLECVQDMDHENMFWYRQDPGLGLRLIYFSYDVKMKEKGDIPEGYSVSREKKERFSLILESASTNQTSMYLCASRTERAPYEQYFGPGTRLTVT.

There are a few counts of this clone. CDR3 region: CASSQEELGNEKLFF. The DNA of the CDR3 is TGCGCCAGCAGCCAAGAGGAATTGGGGAATGAAAAACTGTTTTTT. This chain uses TRBV4-3 with TRBJ1-4; no firm D call. Looked up from germline, CDR1 is LGHNA and CDR2 is YSLEER. This CDR3 is built from 15 residues. V gave up 0 bases and J gave up 5 bases, with 10 bases separating them.

This clone was recorded a few times. The chain joins TRBV11-2 to TRBJ2-3, with D tentatively TRBD2 (6 bases). From germline, CDR1 is SGHAT and CDR2 FQNNGV. CDR3 length: 13 residues. The V end was cut by 0 bases, the J end by 9 bases, with 10 bases between. The chain's CDR3 is CASSLDGGTTQYF. In nucleotides, the CDR3 is TGTGCCAGCAGCTTAGATGGGGGGACGACGCAGTATTTT.